The rows below give T cell receptor beta chains drawn from one sample of a study of T cells after yellow fever vaccination. TCRdb re-derived calls from the 5' RACE reads in MiXCR, one entry per CDR3 protein. This repertoire shows 250,000 or so distinct CDR3 sequences, approximately 6.8% found once; its top ten account for roughly 1%. The input for sequencing was CD4+ T cells sorted from PBMCs, taken on the day of the yellow fever booster vaccination. The receptors derive from a man aged 25 to 45 who received the YFV17D yellow fever vaccine. Each CDR3 is given with its conserved first and last residue. Fields, in order: clone size, V gene, D gene, J gene, CDR3 DNA, CDR3 protein. A D gene is named only where the DNA matches it firmly. A clone size is listed for some rows: how often the clone was seen (once, few, many), or a class if it is expanded.

few	TRBV6-6	-	TRBJ2-1	TGTGCCAGCAGTTACATTTCAGGGAATGAGCAGTTCTTC	CASSYISGNEQFF
few	TRBV10-3	TRBD2	TRBJ2-1	TGTGCCATCGGGGGGGGGCGGGAGGCCTACAATGAGCAGTTCTTC	CAIGGGREAYNEQFF
many	TRBV10-2	-	TRBJ2-4	TGCGCCAGCAGTGGGCAAGCCAAAAACATTCAGTACTTC	CASSGQAKNIQYF
many	TRBV6-5	TRBD2	TRBJ2-7	TGTGCCAGCAGTTACCTCCCTAGCGGGAACTCCTACGAGCAGTACTTC	CASSYLPSGNSYEQYF
few	TRBV20-1	-	TRBJ1-5	TGCAGTGCGAGGACGTTGGTTAATCAGCCCCAGCATTTT	CSARTLVNQPQHF
many	TRBV19	-	TRBJ1-5	TGTGCCAGTAGTCCACGGGACGGGATCGAGGCGCCCCAGCATTTT	CASSPRDGIEAPQHF
few	TRBV5-6	TRBD1	TRBJ1-2	TGTGCCAGCAGCTTGGGGGACAGAGATAACTATGGCTACACCTTC	CASSLGDRDNYGYTF
many	TRBV20-1	TRBD2	TRBJ2-3	TGCAGTGCTAGGGTCAGGACTAGTCGGGATACGCAGTATTTT	CSARVRTSRDTQYF
-	TRBV3-1	-	TRBJ2-7	TGTGCCAGCAGCCAACTACAGGGCCCCTACGAGCAGTACTTC	CASSQLQGPYEQYF
many	TRBV20-1	TRBD1	TRBJ1-2	TGCAGTGCTAGCCACAGGGGGGCCGAGATTGAGATCTATGGCTACACCTTC	CSASHRGAEIEIYGYTF
many	TRBV6-5	-	TRBJ2-5	TGTGCCAGCAGTTCGTCGACAGTCCAAGAGACCCAGTACTTC	CASSSSTVQETQYF
few	TRBV20-1	-	TRBJ2-3	TGCAGTGCTGGACCCACAGATACGCAGTATTTT	CSAGPTDTQYF
many	TRBV7-8	TRBD1	TRBJ2-5	TGTGCCAGCAGCCTACAGGGGGCAGGGGAGACCCAGTACTTC	CASSLQGAGETQYF
many	TRBV11-2	TRBD2	TRBJ2-3	TGTGCCAGCAGCCGAGGACTAGCGGGAGATTCAGATACGCAGTATTTT	CASSRGLAGDSDTQYF
many	TRBV7-2	-	TRBJ1-4	TGTGCCAGCAGCTTCGCGTGGCCAGGGCCACGAGGTGAAAAACTGTTTTTT	CASSFAWPGPRGEKLFF
many	TRBV18	-	TRBJ2-7	TGTGCCAGCTCACCAGAGGCGGCCTACGAGCAGTACTTC	CASSPEAAYEQYF
few	TRBV5-4	TRBD2	TRBJ2-1	TGTGCCAGCAGCTCCGGGACTAGCATCTACAATGAGCAGTTCTTC	CASSSGTSIYNEQFF
-	TRBV7-2	-	TRBJ1-2	TGTGCCAGCAGCTTAGCGCTGGGACCCAACTATGGCTACACCTTC	CASSLALGPNYGYTF
-	TRBV7-2	-	TRBJ2-7	TGTGCCAGCAGCGCGCTAGGGTCCCTGTGGGAGCGGTACTTC	CASSALGSLWERYF
many	TRBV20-1	TRBD2	TRBJ2-3	TGCAGTGCTAGAGATTCTAGCGGGAGCTGGGATACGCAGTATTTT	CSARDSSGSWDTQYF
-	TRBV6-2/TRBV6-3	-	TRBJ2-7	TGTGCCAGCAGTTACTATCAAAAAGAGCAGTACTTC	CASSYYQKEQYF
many	TRBV12-3/TRBV12-4	-	TRBJ2-1	TGTGCCAGCAGTTTACCCCCAGATGTAGAGCAGTTCTTC	CASSLPPDVEQFF
many	TRBV7-6	-	TRBJ2-5	TGTGCCAGCAGCTTTTTGGGGACGGAAGAGACCCAGTACTTC	CASSFLGTEETQYF
few	TRBV11-2	-	TRBJ2-5	TGTGCCAGCAGCTTGAGGGTCCAAGAGACCCAGTACTTC	CASSLRVQETQYF
-	TRBV7-2	-	TRBJ2-4	TGTGACAGCAGTCATGCGGGACCATTAGCCAAAAACATTCAGTACTTC	CDSSHAGPLAKNIQYF
-	TRBV14	-	TRBJ2-2	TGTGCCAGCAGCCAAGACAGGCTAGCTGGGGACACCGGGGAGCTGTTTTTT	CASSQDRLAGDTGELFF
-	TRBV5-1	-	TRBJ2-7	TGCGCCAGCAGGGTGACCGGGACCGGGGTAGAGCAGTACTTC	CASRVTGTGVEQYF
few	TRBV5-5	-	TRBJ2-2	TGTGCCAGCAGCCGGGATTTGGGGACCGGGGAGCTGTTTTTT	CASSRDLGTGELFF
many	TRBV28	TRBD2	TRBJ2-3	TGTGCCAGCAGTTTAGTTAGCGGGAGGGTCGCAGATACGCAGTATTTT	CASSLVSGRVADTQYF
-	TRBV14	TRBD2	TRBJ2-1	TGTGCCAGCAGCCCAGGGACTAGCGGGATCTACAATGAGCAGTTCTTC	CASSPGTSGIYNEQFF
-	TRBV15	-	TRBJ2-2	TGTGCCACCAGCAGAGAGCCGGCGGGCCCGAACACCGGGGAGCTGTTTTTT	CATSREPAGPNTGELFF
few	TRBV9	TRBD1	TRBJ1-4	TGTGCCAGCAGCGTAGGTACGGCCAGGGGGCTTGAAAAACTGTTTTTT	CASSVGTARGLEKLFF
few	TRBV18	-	TRBJ2-7	TGTGCCAGCTCACCTCCGGGTCTCGGCGAGCAGTACTTC	CASSPPGLGEQYF
few	TRBV7-9	TRBD2	TRBJ2-7	TGTGCCAGCAGCTCCAGCGGGAGGGAATACGAGCAGTACTTC	CASSSSGREYEQYF
-	TRBV20-1	TRBD1	TRBJ2-5	TGCAGTGCTAGGGAACCGGGACAGGGATTGGAGGAGACCCAGTACTTC	CSAREPGQGLEETQYF
-	TRBV18	TRBD2	TRBJ2-5	TGTGCCAGCTCACCACGGGAGGGTCGAGAGACCCAGTACTTC	CASSPREGRETQYF
many	TRBV27	-	TRBJ2-3	TGTGCCAGCAGTTTACGGCTAGCGCAAGATACGCAGTATTTT	CASSLRLAQDTQYF
many	TRBV7-9	TRBD1	TRBJ1-5	TGTGCCAGCAGCAGAGCCGGGACAGCCAACAATCAGCCCCAGCATTTT	CASSRAGTANNQPQHF
few	TRBV2	-	TRBJ1-1	TGTGCCAGCAGCCAGCACACTGAAGCTTTCTTT	CASSQHTEAFF
many	TRBV6-5	-	TRBJ2-5	TGTGCCAGCAGTTACCACGGGTCCCAAGAGACCCAGTACTTC	CASSYHGSQETQYF
few	TRBV5-1	-	TRBJ2-5	TGCGCCAGCAGCTTGATCGGGATTAAGCAAGAGACCCAGTACTTC	CASSLIGIKQETQYF
many	TRBV5-1	-	TRBJ2-2	TGCGCCAGCAGCTTGTATTTCGGGCAGGGGACATTCGCGAACACCGGGGAGCTGTTTTTT	CASSLYFGQGTFANTGELFF
-	TRBV12-3/TRBV12-4	-	TRBJ2-5	TGTGCCAGCAGTTTACGGACCCAAATCGGACTACCGAAAGAGACCCAGTACTTC	CASSLRTQIGLPKETQYF
-	TRBV12-3/TRBV12-4	-	TRBJ1-6	TGTGCCAGCAGTTTAGGGTCCTCACCCCTCCACTTT	CASSLGSSPLHF
few	TRBV3-1	-	TRBJ1-6	TGTGCCAGCAGCCAAGACAGGCCTATCTATAATTCACCCCTCCACTTT	CASSQDRPIYNSPLHF
-	TRBV7-2	TRBD2	TRBJ2-1	TGTGCCAGCAGCTCGGGACTAGATGTCAATAAGAGGAATGAGCAGTTCTTC	CASSSGLDVNKRNEQFF
many	TRBV20-1	-	TRBJ2-6	TGCAGTGCATCATCGGCCTCTGGGGCCAACGTCCTGACTTTC	CSASSASGANVLTF
many	TRBV27	TRBD1	TRBJ1-1	TGTGCCAGCAGTACGGCCTTCAGGACAGGAAAGAGGAACACTGAAGCTTTCTTT	CASSTAFRTGKRNTEAFF
-	TRBV6-2/TRBV6-3	TRBD2	TRBJ2-1	TGTGCCAGCAGTTCTCACACTAGCGGGTCCTACAATGAGCAGTTCTTC	CASSSHTSGSYNEQFF
few	TRBV10-3	-	TRBJ2-7	TGTGCCATCAGTGAGTCGAATAGGGAAGAGTACGAGCAGTACTTC	CAISESNREEYEQYF
few	TRBV6-2/TRBV6-3	-	TRBJ2-6	TGTGCCAGCAGCCAGGGGTACTCTGGGGCCAACGTCCTGACTTTC	CASSQGYSGANVLTF
few	TRBV25-1	-	TRBJ1-1	TGTGCCAGCAGGTCGAACACTGAAGCTTTCTTT	CASRSNTEAFF
many	TRBV12-3/TRBV12-4	TRBD2	TRBJ2-5	TGTGCCAGCAGGGCGGGGGGGAAACAAGAGACCCAGTACTTC	CASRAGGKQETQYF
few	TRBV20-1	TRBD2	TRBJ2-3	TGCAGTGCTAGAGGGTTTTCTAGCGGGAGCCCAAGCACAGATACGCAGTATTTT	CSARGFSSGSPSTDTQYF
many	TRBV7-7	TRBD2	TRBJ2-5	TGTGCCAGCAGCTTATCTCCTGTAGCGGGAGGGCCTGGGACCCAGTACTTC	CASSLSPVAGGPGTQYF